What follows describes a single T cell receptor beta chain. What it binds is unknown. The data were obtained in a study of cytomegalovirus exposure and HLA in healthy donors. Study results and limitations: According to an earlier analysis, most TCR beta V segments yielded productive rearrangements about 87% or about 30% of the time. The study flagged fewer than 200 TCR beta chains as cytomegalovirus-associated. As a later analysis showed, a missense DCLRE1C variant was linked to trimming of TCR beta V- and J-genes. An ancestry cluster, one associated with Asian ancestry, reportedly showed fewer N-insertions than the approximately 670-donor mean in a later analysis.

In the PCR, 60 Vbeta and 13 Jbeta primers were used. Method: immunoSEQ multiplex PCR; TCRdb's copy keeps in-frame clones and lacks some. Counted here are approximately 260,000 clones, approximately 84% occurring once; the ten biggest clones make up roughly 2%. Material: PBMCs. This TCR derives from a middle-aged woman in good health and CMV-seropositive.

The CDR3 sequence: CASSLDIRTNEQYF. CDR3 sequence (DNA): TGCGCCAGCAGCTTGGATATTCGGACAAACGAGCAGTACTTC. The chain joins TRBV5-1 to TRBJ2-7; D possibly corresponds to TRBD1 (5 bases). The germline gives CDR1 SGHRS, CDR2 YFSETQ. This CDR3 has 14 residues. The V gene lost 0 bases and the J gene lost 5 bases, with 12 bases spanning the gap.